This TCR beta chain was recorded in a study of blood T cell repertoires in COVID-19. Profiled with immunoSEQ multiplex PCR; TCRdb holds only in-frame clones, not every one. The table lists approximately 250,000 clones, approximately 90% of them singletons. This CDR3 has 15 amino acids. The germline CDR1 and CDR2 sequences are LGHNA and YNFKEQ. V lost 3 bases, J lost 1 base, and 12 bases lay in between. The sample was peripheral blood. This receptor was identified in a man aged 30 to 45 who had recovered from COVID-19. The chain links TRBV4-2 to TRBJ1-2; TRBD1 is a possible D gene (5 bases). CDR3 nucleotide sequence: TGTGCCAGCAGCCATCGACAGAGAATTAACTATGGCTACACCTTC. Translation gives CASSHRQRINYGYTF.